This T cell receptor (beta chain) comes out of a study of blood T cell repertoires in COVID-19. Background on the study: Sources were T cells, B-cell-depleted T cells, or PBMCs; the material itself was cDNA or gDNA.

In the original analysis: Estimation of nucleated cell counts relied on the amplification of reference gene primers. Generated by immunoSEQ multiplex PCR, the TCRdb table keeps only in-frame clones and is missing some. V, J and clone size reflect that table, while D and trimming were determined from the DNA. The sample has about 110,000 clones, approximately 88% seen once. The ends lost 4 bases at V and 4 bases at J; junction bases unmatched: 5. This CDR3 contains 15 residues. Per germline, CDR1 SGHRS and CDR2 YFSETQ. This TCR came from a man aged 50 to 60 with active or convalescent COVID-19. Input material: peripheral blood. V usage is TRBV5-1 and J usage is TRBJ2-1, with 10 bases identical to TRBD2. The CDR3 region is CASSPGTSAYNEQFF. CDR3 nucleotide sequence: TGCGCCAGCAGCCCAGGGACTAGCGCATACAATGAGCAGTTCTTC.